This TCR beta chain comes out of a study of shared clonotypes between healthy human individuals. Study-wide points: Exclusively blood specimens were collected; tissue repertoires likely differ.

Germline V gene lookup returns CDR1 SNHLY and CDR2 FYNNEI. This CDR3 contains 15 residues. Trimming pared 8 bases from V and 1 base from J, leaving 17 bases between. As to this clone: The target antigen is unknown.

Generated by immunoSEQ multiplex PCR, the TCRdb table keeps only in-frame clones and is missing some. In the table there are about 2.4 million clones, over 85% of which are singletons. The sequence was obtained from a man younger than 30 in good health. Some clones in this sample may be carry-over from other donors' samples. Sequencing was carried out using naive CD4+ T cells from PBMCs. Described subset: CD45RA+ positively selected. The V gene is TRBV2, the J gene TRBJ1-1; TRBD1 is a possible D gene (5 bases). CDR3 sequence reads: CASLKSRDSNTEAFF. The CDR3 DNA reads as TGTGCCAGCCTCAAAAGCAGGGATTCGAACACTGAAGCTTTCTTT.